The rows below give T cell receptor beta chains drawn from one sample of a study of cytomegalovirus exposure and HLA in healthy donors. The assay was immunoSEQ multiplex PCR, and TCRdb's table has in-frame clones only and misses some. The data show roughly 150,000 clones, with about two thirds seen just once and about 10% held by the top ten. Sequenced input: PBMCs. The source of these receptors is a man younger than 45 in good health and CMV-seropositive. The CDR3 runs from the conserved cysteine through the conserved F or W. A D gene is named only where the DNA matches it firmly. Clone size is stated in some rows and not others, as once, few, many or a class when expanded.

>TRBJ1-1|TRBV10-3|-|12|-
TGTGCCATCAGGATACCGAGCGGTGAAGCTTTCTTT
CAIRIPSGEAFF
>TRBJ2-2|TRBV11-1|-|15|-
TGTGCCAGCACCCCGCAGGATCTCAACACCGGGGAGCTGTTTTTT
CASTPQDLNTGELFF
>TRBJ2-2|TRBV9|TRBD2|16|-
TGTGCCAGCAGCGTTACTAGCGGGTATAACACCGGGGAGCTGTTTTTT
CASSVTSGYNTGELFF
>TRBJ2-3|TRBV10-3|-|16|once
TGTGCCATCAGTGAGTTCCTAGAATCTTCCGCAGATACGCAGTATTTT
CAISEFLESSADTQYF
>TRBJ2-7|TRBV4-1|TRBD1|17|once
TGCGCCAGCAGTCATAAAAAAGACAGGGGGGCAACCTACGAGCAGTACTTC
CASSHKKDRGATYEQYF
>TRBJ2-3|TRBV6-5|-|14|-
TGTGCCAGCAGTTCGCGTGTCGGCACAGATACGCAGTATTTT
CASSSRVGTDTQYF
>TRBJ1-1|TRBV30|-|11|-
TGTGCCTGGACCGACAGCACTGAAGCTTTCTTT
CAWTDSTEAFF
>TRBJ2-5|TRBV7-7|TRBD2|16|-
TGTGCTAGCAGCTTAGGACTAGCGGGAGGAGGGGAGACCCAGTACTTC
CASSLGLAGGGETQYF
>TRBJ2-5|TRBV27|TRBD1|14|-
TGTGCCAGCAGACCCACAGGGGGCAAGGAGACCCAGTACTTC
CASRPTGGKETQYF
>TRBJ2-2|TRBV10-3|TRBD2|15|once
TGTGCCATCAGTGAGGAGCTAGCGGACACCGGGGAGCTGTTTTTT
CAISEELADTGELFF
>TRBJ1-2|TRBV28|-|13|once
TGTGCCAGCAGTTTAACGCAGGGAAGGGGCTACACCTTC
CASSLTQGRGYTF